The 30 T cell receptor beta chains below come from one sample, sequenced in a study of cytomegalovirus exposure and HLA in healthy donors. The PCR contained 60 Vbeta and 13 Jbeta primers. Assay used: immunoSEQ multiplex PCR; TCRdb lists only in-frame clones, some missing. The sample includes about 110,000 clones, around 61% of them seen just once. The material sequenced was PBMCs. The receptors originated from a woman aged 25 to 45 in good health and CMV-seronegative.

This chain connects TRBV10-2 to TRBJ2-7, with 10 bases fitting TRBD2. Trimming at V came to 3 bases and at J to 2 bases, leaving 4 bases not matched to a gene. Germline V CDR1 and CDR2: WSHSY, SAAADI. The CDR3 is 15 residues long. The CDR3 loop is CASSEGLADTYEQYF. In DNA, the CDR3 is TGCGCCAGCAGTGAAGGACTAGCGGACACCTACGAGCAGTACTTC.

The CDR3 region is CASSQESLGRGYTF. The CDR3 nucleotides read TGTGCCAGTTCACAGGAATCCCTAGGTAGAGGCTACACCTTC. This chain joins TRBV19 and TRBJ1-2, with D tentatively TRBD1 (5 bases). There are 14 residues in the CDR3. Trimming removed 8 bases from V and 8 bases from J, with 21 bases in between. The germline CDR1 and CDR2 sequences are LNHDA and SQIVND (reference sequence).

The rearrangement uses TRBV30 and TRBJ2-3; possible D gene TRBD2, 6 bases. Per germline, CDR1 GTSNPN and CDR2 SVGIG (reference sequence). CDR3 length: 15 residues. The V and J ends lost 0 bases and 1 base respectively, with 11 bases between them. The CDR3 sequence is CAWSVGGAGTDTQYF. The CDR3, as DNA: TGTGCCTGGAGTGTCGGGGGAGCTGGCACAGATACGCAGTATTTT.

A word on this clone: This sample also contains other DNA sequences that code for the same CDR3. CDR3 loop: CASSYSTGEVEYGYTF. In DNA form, the CDR3 reads TGTGCCAGCAGTTACTCGACAGGGGAGGTAGAATATGGCTACACCTTC. The chain uses TRBV6-5 and TRBJ1-2; TRBD1 aligns across 8 bases. The CDR3 totals 16 residues. Germline V gene sequence: CDR1 MNHEY, CDR2 SVGAGI. V gave up 0 bases and J gave up 5 bases; unmatched junction bases: 8.

Here the CDR3 reads CASSITSGAWEQYF. CDR3 DNA: TGTGCCAGCAGTATAACTAGCGGAGCCTGGGAGCAGTACTTC. The gene calls are TRBV6-1 and TRBJ2-7; 8 positions match TRBD2. The CDR3 covers 14 residues. The trim removed 5 bases at V and 7 bases at J, leaving 10 bases unmatched. CDR1 is MNHNS and CDR2 is SASEGT in the germline V gene.

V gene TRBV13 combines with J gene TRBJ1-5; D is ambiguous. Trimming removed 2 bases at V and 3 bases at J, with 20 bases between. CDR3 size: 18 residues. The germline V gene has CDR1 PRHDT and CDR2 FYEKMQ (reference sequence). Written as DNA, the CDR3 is TGTGCCAGCAGCTTAATACTCCGATGGCAGGCGCCCAATCAGCCCCAGCATTTT. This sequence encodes CASSLILRWQAPNQPQHF. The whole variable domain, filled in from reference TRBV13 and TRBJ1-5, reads AAGVIQSPRHLIKEKRETATLKCYPIPRHDTVYWYQQGPGQDPQFLISFYEKMQSDKGSIPDRFSAQQFSDYHSELNMSSLELGDSALYFCASSLILRWQAPNQPQHFGDGTRLSIL.

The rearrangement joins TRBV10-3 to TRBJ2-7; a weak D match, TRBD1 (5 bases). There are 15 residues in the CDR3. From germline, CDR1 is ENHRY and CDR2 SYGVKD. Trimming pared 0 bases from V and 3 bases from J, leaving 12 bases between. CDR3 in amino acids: CAISESWQGGYEQYF. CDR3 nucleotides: TGTGCCATCAGTGAGTCGTGGCAGGGTGGCTACGAGCAGTACTTC.

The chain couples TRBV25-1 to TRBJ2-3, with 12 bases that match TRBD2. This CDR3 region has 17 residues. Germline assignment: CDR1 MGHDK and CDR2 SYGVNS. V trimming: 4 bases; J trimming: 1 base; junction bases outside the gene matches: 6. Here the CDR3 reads CASSVASGRAGTDTQYF. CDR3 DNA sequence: TGTGCCAGCAGTGTGGCTAGCGGGAGGGCCGGCACAGATACGCAGTATTTT.

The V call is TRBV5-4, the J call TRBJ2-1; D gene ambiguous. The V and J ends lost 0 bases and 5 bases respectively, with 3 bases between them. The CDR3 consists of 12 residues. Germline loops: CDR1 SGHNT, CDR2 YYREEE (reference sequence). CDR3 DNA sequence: TGTGCCAGCAGCTTGGACAACAATGAGCAGTTCTTC. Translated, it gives CASSLDNNEQFF.

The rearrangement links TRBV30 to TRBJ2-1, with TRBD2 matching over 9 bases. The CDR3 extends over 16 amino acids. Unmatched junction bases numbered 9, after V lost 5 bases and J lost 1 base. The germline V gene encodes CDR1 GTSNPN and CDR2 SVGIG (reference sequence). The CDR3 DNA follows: TGTGCCTGGGGGGGGCCTAGCGGGAAATCCTACAATGAGCAGTTCTTC. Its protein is CAWGGPSGKSYNEQFF.

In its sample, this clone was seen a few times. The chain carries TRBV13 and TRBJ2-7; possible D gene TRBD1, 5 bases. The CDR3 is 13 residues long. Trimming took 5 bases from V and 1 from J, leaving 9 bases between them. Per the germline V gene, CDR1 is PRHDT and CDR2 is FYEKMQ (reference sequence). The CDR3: CASSGQGSYEQYF. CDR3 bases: TGTGCCAGCAGCGGGCAGGGATCCTACGAGCAGTACTTC.

CDR3 DNA sequence: TGTGCCAGCAGCTTAGGCACAGTAAACATTCAGTACTTC. Its protein is CASSLGTVNIQYF. The chain is built from TRBV11-2 and TRBJ2-4; D not certain. This CDR3 spans 13 amino acids. Germline CDR1 is SGHAT and CDR2 is FQNNGV. V lost 1 base, J lost 6 bases, and 7 bases lay in between.

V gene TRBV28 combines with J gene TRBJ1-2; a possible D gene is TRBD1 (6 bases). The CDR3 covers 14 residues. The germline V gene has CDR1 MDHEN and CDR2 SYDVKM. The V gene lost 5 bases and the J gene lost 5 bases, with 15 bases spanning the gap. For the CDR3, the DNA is TGTGCCAGCAGTATACAGGGAGTCAAATATGGCTACACCTTC. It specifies CASSIQGVKYGYTF.

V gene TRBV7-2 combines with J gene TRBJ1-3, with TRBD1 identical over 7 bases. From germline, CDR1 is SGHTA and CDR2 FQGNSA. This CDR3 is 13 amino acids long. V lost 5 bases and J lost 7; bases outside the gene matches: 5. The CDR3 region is CASSPAQGNTIYF. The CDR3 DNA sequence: TGTGCCAGCAGCCCCGCACAGGGGAACACCATATATTTT.

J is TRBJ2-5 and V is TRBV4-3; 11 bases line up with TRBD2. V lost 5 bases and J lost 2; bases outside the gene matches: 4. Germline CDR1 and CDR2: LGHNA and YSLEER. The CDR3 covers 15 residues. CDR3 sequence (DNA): TGCGCCAGCAGCGCGGGACTAGCGGTACAAGAGACCCAGTACTTC. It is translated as CASSAGLAVQETQYF.

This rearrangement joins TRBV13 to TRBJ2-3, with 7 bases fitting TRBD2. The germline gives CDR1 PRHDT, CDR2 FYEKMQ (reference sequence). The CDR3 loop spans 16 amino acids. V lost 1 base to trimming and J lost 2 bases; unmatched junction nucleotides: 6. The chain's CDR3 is CASSLVPAGTTDTQYF. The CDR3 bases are TGTGCCAGCAGCTTAGTCCCAGCGGGGACCACAGATACGCAGTATTTT. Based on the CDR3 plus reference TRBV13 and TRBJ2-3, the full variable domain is AAGVIQSPRHLIKEKRETATLKCYPIPRHDTVYWYQQGPGQDPQFLISFYEKMQSDKGSIPDRFSAQQFSDYHSELNMSSLELGDSALYFCASSLVPAGTTDTQYFGPGTRLTVL.

CDR3 protein: CASSLVLAEETQYF. In DNA form, the CDR3 reads TGTGCCAGCAGCTTAGTCCTAGCGGAAGAGACCCAGTACTTC. The rearrangement uses TRBV11-2 and TRBJ2-5, with TRBD2 identical over 7 bases. The V gene's germline CDR1 is SGHAT and CDR2 FQNNGV. This CDR3 comprises 14 residues. Trimming took 1 base from V and 3 from J; bases not matched to a gene: 2.

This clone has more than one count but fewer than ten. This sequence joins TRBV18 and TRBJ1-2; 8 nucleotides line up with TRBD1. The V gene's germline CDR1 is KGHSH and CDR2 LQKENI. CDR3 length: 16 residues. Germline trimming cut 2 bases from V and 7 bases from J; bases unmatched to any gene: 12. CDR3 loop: CASSPAFGTGFSGYTF. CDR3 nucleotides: TGTGCCAGCTCACCAGCGTTTGGGACAGGCTTCTCTGGCTACACCTTC.

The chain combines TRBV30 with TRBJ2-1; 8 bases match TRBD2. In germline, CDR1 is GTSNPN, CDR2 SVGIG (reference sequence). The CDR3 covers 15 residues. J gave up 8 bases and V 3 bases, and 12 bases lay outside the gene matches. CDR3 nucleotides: TGTGCCTGGAGCCGGACTGAGCGGGAGTGGTATGAGCAGTTCTTC. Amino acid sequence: CAWSRTEREWYEQFF.

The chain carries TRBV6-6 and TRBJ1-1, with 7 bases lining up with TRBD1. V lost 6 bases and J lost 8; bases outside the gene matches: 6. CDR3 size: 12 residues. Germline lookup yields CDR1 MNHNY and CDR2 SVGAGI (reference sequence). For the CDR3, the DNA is TGTGCCAGCAGCCCCGGGACAGCCGAAGCTTTCTTT. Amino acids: CASSPGTAEAFF.

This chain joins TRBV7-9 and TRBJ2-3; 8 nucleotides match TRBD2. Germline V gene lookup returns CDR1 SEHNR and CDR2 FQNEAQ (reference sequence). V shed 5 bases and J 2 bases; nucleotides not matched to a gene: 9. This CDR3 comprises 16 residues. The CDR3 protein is CASSPVAGRLTDTQYF. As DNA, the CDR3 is TGTGCCAGCAGCCCGGTAGCGGGAAGGCTCACAGATACGCAGTATTTT.

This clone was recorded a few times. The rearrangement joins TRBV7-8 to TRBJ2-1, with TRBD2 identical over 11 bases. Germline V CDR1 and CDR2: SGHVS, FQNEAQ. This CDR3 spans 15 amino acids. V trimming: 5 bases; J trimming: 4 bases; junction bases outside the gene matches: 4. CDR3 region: CASSPTSGIYNEQFF. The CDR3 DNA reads TGTGCCAGCAGCCCGACTAGCGGGATATACAATGAGCAGTTCTTC.

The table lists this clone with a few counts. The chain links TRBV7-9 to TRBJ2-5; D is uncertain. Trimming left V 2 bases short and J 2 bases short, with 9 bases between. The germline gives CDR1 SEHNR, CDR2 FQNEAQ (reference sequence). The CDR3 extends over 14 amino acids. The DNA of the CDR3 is TGTGCCAGCAGCTTATCACGAGAACAAGAGACCCAGTACTTC. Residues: CASSLSREQETQYF. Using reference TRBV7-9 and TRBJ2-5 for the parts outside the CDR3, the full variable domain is DTGVSQNPRHKITKRGQNVTFRCDPISEHNRLYWYRQTLGQGPEFLTYFQNEAQLEKSRLLSDRFSAERPKGSFSTLEIQRTEQGDSAMYLCASSLSREQETQYFGPGTRLLVL.

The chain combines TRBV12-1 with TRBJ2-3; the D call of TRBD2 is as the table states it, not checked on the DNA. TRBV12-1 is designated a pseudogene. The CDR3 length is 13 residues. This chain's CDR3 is CASSWPGEDTQYF. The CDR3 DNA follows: TGTGCCAGCAGCTGGCCGGGAGAAGATACGCAGTATTTT.

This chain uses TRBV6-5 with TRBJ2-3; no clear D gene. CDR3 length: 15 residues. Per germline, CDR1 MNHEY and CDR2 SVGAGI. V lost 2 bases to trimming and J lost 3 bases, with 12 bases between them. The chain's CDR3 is CASSYTRYRTDTQYF. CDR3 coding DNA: TGTGCCAGCAGTTACACCCGATATAGAACAGATACGCAGTATTTT.

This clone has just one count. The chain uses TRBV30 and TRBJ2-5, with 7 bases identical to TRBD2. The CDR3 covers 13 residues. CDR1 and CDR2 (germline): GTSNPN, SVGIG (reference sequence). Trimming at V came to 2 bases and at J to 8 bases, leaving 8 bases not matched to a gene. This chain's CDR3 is CAWSSGVRETQYF. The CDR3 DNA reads TGTGCCTGGAGTAGCGGGGTTAGGGAAACCCAGTACTTC. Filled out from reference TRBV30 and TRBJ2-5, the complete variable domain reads SQTIHQWPATLVQPVGSPLSLECTVEGTSNPNLYWYRQAAGRGLQLLFYSVGIGQISSEVPQNLSASRPQDRQFILSSKKLLLSDSGFYLCAWSSGVRETQYFGPGTRLLVL.

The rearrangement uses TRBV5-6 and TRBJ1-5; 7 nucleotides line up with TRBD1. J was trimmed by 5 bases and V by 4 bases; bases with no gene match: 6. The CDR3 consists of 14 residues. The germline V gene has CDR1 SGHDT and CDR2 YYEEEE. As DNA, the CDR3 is TGTGCCAGCAGCCGACAGGGAGATTATCAGCCCCAGCATTTT. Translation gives CASSRQGDYQPQHF.

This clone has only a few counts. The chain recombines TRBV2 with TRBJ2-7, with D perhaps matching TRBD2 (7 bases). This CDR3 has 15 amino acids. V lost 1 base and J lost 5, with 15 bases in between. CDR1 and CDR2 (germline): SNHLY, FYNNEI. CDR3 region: CASSEVGGGADEQYF. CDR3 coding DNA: TGTGCCAGCAGTGAAGTGGGCGGGGGCGCGGACGAGCAGTACTTC. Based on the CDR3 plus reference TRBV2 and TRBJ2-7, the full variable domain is EPEVTQTPSHQVTQMGQEVILRCVPISNHLYFYWYRQILGQKVEFLVSFYNNEISEKSEIFDDQFSVERPDGSNFTLKIRSTKLEDSAMYFCASSEVGGGADEQYFGPGTRLTVT.

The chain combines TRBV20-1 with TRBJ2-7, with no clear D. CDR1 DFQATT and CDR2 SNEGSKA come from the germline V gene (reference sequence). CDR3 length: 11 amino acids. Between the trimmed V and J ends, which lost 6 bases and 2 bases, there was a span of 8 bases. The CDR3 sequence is CSALVAYEQYF. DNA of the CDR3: TGCAGTGCCCTTGTAGCCTACGAGCAGTACTTC.

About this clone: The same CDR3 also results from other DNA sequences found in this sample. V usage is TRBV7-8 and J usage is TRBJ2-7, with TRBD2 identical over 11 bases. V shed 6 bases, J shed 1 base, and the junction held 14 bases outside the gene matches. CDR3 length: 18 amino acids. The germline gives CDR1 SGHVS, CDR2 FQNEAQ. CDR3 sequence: CASRNTIAGGPPSYEQYF. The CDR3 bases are TGTGCCAGCAGGAACACAATAGCGGGAGGGCCCCCATCCTACGAGCAGTACTTC.